These 10 T cell receptor gamma chains came from one sample sequenced in a study of gamma-delta T cells after stem cell transplantation. TCRdb called clones anew from the RT-PCR reads with CATT. The table includes approximately 4,800 gamma-chain clones, roughly a fifth detected once. Specimen: gamma-delta T cells. Receptors originate from a human donor. It is not recorded whose cells these are; they may come from a transplant donor.

This clone has just one count. The rearrangement joins TRGV3 to TRGJ1 or TRGJ2. Germline CDR1 is VTNTFY and CDR2 is YDVSTARD (reference sequence). This CDR3 region has 12 residues. V gave up 6 bases and J gave up 5 bases; unmatched junction bases: 7. The CDR3 loop is CATWSLHYKKLF. DNA for the CDR3: TGTGCCACCTGGTCTCTCCATTATAAGAAACTCTTT.

Relative to its sample, this clone is medium-sized. This chain links TRGV5 with TRGJ1 or TRGJ2. Germline V gene data show CDR1 as VINAFY and CDR2 as YDVSNSKD. The CDR3 contains 9 residues. V shed 6 bases and J 7 bases; nucleotides not matched to a gene: 0. CDR3 sequence (DNA): TGTGCCACCTGGTATAAGAAACTCTTT. Protein product: CATWYKKLF.

This clone has more than one count but fewer than ten. Other nucleotide sequences from this sample produce the same CDR3. The rearrangement joins TRGV3 to TRGJ1 or TRGJ2. V shed 0 bases, J shed 1 base, and the junction held 12 bases outside the gene matches. The CDR3 runs to 17 residues. Germline CDR1 VTNTFY, CDR2 YDVSTARD (reference sequence). CDR3 sequence (DNA): TGTGCCACCTGGGACAGGCTGCTAATCCCTAATTATTATAAGAAACTCTTT. It encodes CATWDRLLIPNYYKKLF.

Turning to this clone: Other DNA sequences from this sample encode an identical CDR3 as well. V is TRGV2 and J is TRGJ1 or TRGJ2. Germline lookup yields CDR1 EGSNGY and CDR2 YDSYNSKV. The trim removed 0 bases at V and 7 bases at J, leaving 6 bases unmatched. The CDR3 length is 13 residues. As DNA, the CDR3 is TGTGCCACCTGGGACGGGCAACGGTATAAGAAACTCTTT. It yields the protein CATWDGQRYKKLF.

This clone has just a few counts. The CDR3 nucleotides are TGTGCCTTGTGGGAGGTGCAGTCCACACTCTTT. Protein sequence: CALWEVQSTLF. The chain carries TRGV9 and TRGJ1 or TRGJ2. This CDR3 has 11 residues. Germline V gene data show CDR1 as GITISATS and CDR2 as ISYDGTV (reference sequence). J gave up 15 bases and V 0 bases, and 8 bases lay outside the gene matches.

About this clone: Other DNA variants within this sample encode the same CDR3. This chain uses TRGV2 with TRGJ1 or TRGJ2. V lost 0 bases to trimming and J lost 6 bases; unmatched junction nucleotides: 5. The V gene's germline CDR1 is EGSNGY and CDR2 YDSYNSKV. The CDR3 has 13 residues. CDR3 in DNA: TGTGCCACCTGGGACGGGCGAGGTTATAAGAAACTCTTT. It is translated as CATWDGRGYKKLF.

With respect to this clone: A read error may account for a junction end that differs from germline. V and J are TRGV3 and TRGJ1 or TRGJ2. Germline CDR1 VTNTFY, CDR2 YDVSTARD (reference sequence). CDR3 length: 15 residues. CDR3 residues: CATWDRASNYYKKLF. CDR3 nucleotides: TGTGCCACCTGGGACAGGGCGTCGAATTATTATAAGAAACTATTT.

This clone ranks as medium-sized. The same CDR3 arises from other DNA sequences in this sample as well. The V and J genes are TRGV2 and TRGJ1 or TRGJ2. Germline assignment: CDR1 EGSNGY and CDR2 YDSYNSKV. This CDR3 region has 13 residues. With 1 base clipped from V and 4 bases from J, the junction kept 4 bases outside the gene matches. The CDR3, as DNA: TGTGCCACCTGGGACGGCGGCTATTATAAGAAACTCTTT. Its translation: CATWDGGYYKKLF.

The chain has TRGV2 and TRGJ1 or TRGJ2. This CDR3 contains 16 residues. From germline, CDR1 is EGSNGY and CDR2 YDSYNSKV. V dropped 0 bases and J dropped 3; count of bases not matched to a gene: 11. As DNA, the CDR3 is TGTGCCACCTGGGACGGGTCGGGAGTTCTTTATTATAAGAAACTCTTT. Its protein is CATWDGSGVLYYKKLF.

Note on this clone: A much larger clone differs by one base, so this may be a read error. The chain employs TRGV2 and TRGJ1 or TRGJ2. Germline V gene data show CDR1 as EGSNGY and CDR2 as YDSYNSKV. Germline trimming cut 1 base from V and 4 bases from J; bases unmatched to any gene: 1. This CDR3 region has 12 residues. The DNA of the CDR3 is TGTGCCACCTGGGACGGATATTATAAGAAACTCTTT. Translated: CATWDGYYKKLF.